The rows below give T cell receptor beta chains drawn from one sample of a study of T cells in localized non-small cell lung cancer. The repertoire was sequenced with immunoSEQ multiplex PCR; TCRdb's copy has only in-frame clones and lacks some. The table lists tens of thousands of clones, approximately 90% of them singletons. This specimen consisted of peripheral blood, obtained before any cancer treatment. These receptors were taken from a female donor of 60 years or more with stage I lung adenocarcinoma. CDR3s include the opening cysteine and the closing phenylalanine or tryptophan. The D gene is left open where the match is weak.

d_call	j_call	v_call	cdr3_nt	cdr3_aa
.	TRBJ1-4	TRBV11-2	TGTGCCAGCAGCTTAGATCCCCCCCGTGAAAAACTGTTTTTT	CASSLDPPREKLFF
.	TRBJ1-5	TRBV27	TGTGCCAGCAGTTCCGGCGGGGGTCCGAGCAATCAGCCCCAGCATTTT	CASSSGGGPSNQPQHF
TRBD2	TRBJ2-5	TRBV27	TGTGCCAGCAGTTTATCGATCCGGGGTCGACTAGCGGGGGCCTTACAAGAGACCCAGTACTTC	CASSLSIRGRLAGALQETQYF
.	TRBJ2-1	TRBV2	TGTGCCAGCAGTGAACGGCGGGTTGGGCCCAATGAGCAGTTCTTC	CASSERRVGPNEQFF
TRBD2	TRBJ2-1	TRBV4-2	TGTGCCAGCAGCCGCCGTGGTCCGGGGGGGCTGGACATAGACAATGAGCAGTTCTTC	CASSRRGPGGLDIDNEQFF
.	TRBJ1-1	TRBV27	TGTGCCAGCAGACCTTTTGTTCTATTGACAGGATCGAAAAACACTGAAGCTTTCTTT	CASRPFVLLTGSKNTEAFF
.	TRBJ1-1	TRBV5-6	TGTGCCAGCAGCTTCTACAGGGTGAACACTGAAGCTTTCTTT	CASSFYRVNTEAFF
.	TRBJ1-4	TRBV5-8	TGTGCCAGCAGCTTGTTAGGGGCCCAGAATGAAAAACTGTTTTTT	CASSLLGAQNEKLFF
.	TRBJ2-5	TRBV6-1	TGTGCCAGCAGTGGACCTAAACTTGTCCAAGAGACCCAGTACTTC	CASSGPKLVQETQYF
.	TRBJ1-2	TRBV5-4	TGTGCCAGCAGCTTGAATACTCGGGGGAGTGGCTACACCTTC	CASSLNTRGSGYTF
.	TRBJ1-6	TRBV7-2	TGTGCCAGCAGCTCCGACAGCAGCTCCTATAATTCACCCCTCCACTTT	CASSSDSSSYNSPLHF